This TCR beta chain was sequenced during a study of T cell repertoires in cytomegalovirus infection. Across the study: It was the public TCR beta signatures that indicated both CMV infection and matching HLA type. Findings of the study overall: Clonotype analysis showed dominance of the ex vivo response by HLA-C-restricted CMV-specific TCR beta clonotypes. Cumulative public TCR beta family frequency identified CMV carriers with the relevant HLA.

Trimming cost V 5 bases and J 3 bases; bases outside gene matches: 8. There are 15 residues in the CDR3. Germline V lookup: CDR1 SGHAT, CDR2 FQNNGV. At least ten counts were recorded for this clonotype. The antigen is undetermined. Each CDR3 protein gets one entry after TCRdb re-called the reads with MiXCR. The sample yields approximately 500,000 distinct CDR3 sequences, around 11% seen once. The sequencing sample was made of PBMCs. This sequence was found in a human donor in good health (CMV status not recorded). Some clones in this sample may be carry-over from other donors' samples. The chain uses TRBV11-2 and TRBJ1-2; TRBD1 matches at 8 bases. CDR3 region: CASSPRQGWDYGYTF. CDR3 nucleotide sequence: TGTGCCAGCAGCCCCCGACAGGGGTGGGACTATGGCTACACCTTC.